This T cell receptor beta chain was sequenced for a study of blood T cells in healthy people across ages. The overall study: The template switching approach captured approximately one barcoded beta molecule for every two T cells.

Per the germline V gene, CDR1 is KGHDR and CDR2 is SFDVKD. CDR3 length equals 15 residues. Trimming stripped 0 bases from V and 5 bases from J, with 10 bases between. Study observations and caveats: Researchers said unsorted PBMCs prevented a conclusive naive versus antigen-experienced comparison. Shifts in expanded clonotypes may have been confounded by donor CMV status, which was unknown.

PCR was performed a second time for about 7 to 12 cycles using a sample-barcoded 5' primer and a J-beta primer mix. Every cDNA molecule bore a tag from a template-switch adaptor containing 12 random nucleotides. TCRdb recomputed calls from the 5' RACE reads with MiXCR, one row per CDR3 protein. Found here are some 1.6 million distinct CDR3 sequences, about 32% of them singletons; the top ten hold approximately 11%. Turning to this clonotype: As yet, its antigen is unknown.

The sequence came from a woman in her 30s in good health. The rearrangement links TRBV24-1 to TRBJ2-1; D gene unclear. The specimen was blood. This CDR3 reads CATSDLLAQDNEQFF. CDR3 coding DNA: TGTGCCACCAGTGATTTGCTGGCCCAGGACAATGAGCAGTTCTTC.